This T cell receptor beta chain was profiled in a study of T cells in localized non-small cell lung cancer. General study results and limits: Higher blood T cell density tracked longer overall survival. Of the top 100 tumor clones, median around 60 were in adjacent lung, 25 to 35 among its top 100.

The sample holds a few counts of this clone. The antigen is not known. Assay used: immunoSEQ multiplex PCR; TCRdb lists only in-frame clones, some missing. The sample gives 2,200 or so clones, 37% of which show up once; more than 5.5% is in the top ten. V was clipped by 4 bases and J by 9 bases, with 13 bases between them. Germline loops: CDR1 SGHDN, CDR2 FVKESK. This CDR3 is 12 amino acids long. The V and J genes are TRBV14 and TRBJ2-7; D is undetermined. The sequencing used lung tumor tissue, collected before any cancer treatment. The receptor was derived from a female donor of 60 years or more with stage I lung adenocarcinoma. This chain's CDR3 is CASSPRSTRQYF. DNA for the CDR3: TGTGCCAGCAGCCCACGATCCACGCGGCAGTACTTC.